This entry lists 18 T cell receptor beta chains sequenced from one sample in a study of blood T cell repertoires in COVID-19. The repertoire was sequenced with immunoSEQ multiplex PCR; TCRdb's copy has only in-frame clones and lacks some. Among some 38,000 clones listed, 80% to 90% were seen once. Sequenced sample: peripheral blood. The receptors were sampled from a man aged 55 to 70 with COVID-19, enrolled during active disease.

The V gene is TRBV20-1, the J gene TRBJ1-3; no definite D call. The CDR3 loop spans 12 amino acids. The V end was cut by 5 bases, the J end by 5 bases, with 10 bases between. The germline CDR1 and CDR2 sequences are DFQATT and SNEGSKA (reference sequence). CDR3 loop: CSAGGGRNTIYF. In DNA form, the CDR3 reads TGCAGTGCTGGTGGAGGGCGAAACACCATATATTTT.

The rearrangement links TRBV5-1 to TRBJ1-6, with a tentative D call TRBD1 (5 bases). V shed 0 bases and J shed 5 bases, with 6 bases lying between them. Germline CDR1 SGHRS, CDR2 YFSETQ. CDR3 length equals 14 residues. In DNA form, the CDR3 reads TGCGCCAGCAGCTTGGCGGGGGATAATTCACCCCTCCACTTT. Translating it yields CASSLAGDNSPLHF. Complete variable domain (other parts from reference TRBV5-1 and TRBJ1-6): KAGVTQTPRYLIKTRGQQVTLSCSPISGHRSVSWYQQTPGQGLQFLFEYFSETQRNKGNFPGRFSGRQFSNSRSEMNVSTLELGDSALYLCASSLAGDNSPLHFGNGTRLTVT.

DNA for the CDR3: TGCAGCGCATCAAAACAGGGGCAGGGGACTAATGAAAAACTGTTTTTT. Protein: CSASKQGQGTNEKLFF. The chain is built from TRBV29-1 and TRBJ1-4; 7 bases align to TRBD1. Germline-derived CDR1 and CDR2 are SQVTM and ANQGSEA. The CDR3 sequence is 16 residues long. The J segment lost 2 bases and the V segment lost 7 bases, leaving 13 bases of the junction unmatched.

This sequence joins TRBV29-1 and TRBJ2-3, with 8 bases that match TRBD1. The V and J ends lost 3 bases and 5 bases, in that order; junction bases with no gene match: 4. This CDR3 is built from 13 residues. Germline V gives CDR1 SQVTM, CDR2 ANQGSEA. CDR3 sequence: CSVEDRAGDTQYF. CDR3 nucleotide sequence: TGCAGCGTTGAGGACAGGGCGGGAGATACGCAGTATTTT.

The V and J genes are TRBV19 and TRBJ1-2, with 7 bases identical to TRBD1. Trimming took 8 bases from V and 5 from J; bases not matched to a gene: 5. The germline V gene encodes CDR1 LNHDA and CDR2 SQIVND (reference sequence). This CDR3 has 12 amino acids. This chain's CDR3 is CASWDRSYGYTF. DNA of the CDR3: TGTGCCAGTTGGGACAGATCTTATGGCTACACCTTC.

The V call is TRBV7-8, the J call TRBJ2-2; D may be TRBD2 (5 bases). This CDR3 is built from 14 residues. Per the germline V gene, CDR1 is SGHVS and CDR2 is FQNEAQ. V dropped 1 base and J dropped 4 bases, with 7 bases sitting between them. The CDR3 protein is CASSLGGLTGELFF. The CDR3 nucleotides are TGTGCCAGCAGCTTAGGAGGGCTCACCGGGGAGCTGTTTTTT.

The chain joins TRBV4-1 to TRBJ1-2; 7 nucleotides line up with TRBD1. The CDR3 covers 15 residues. V gave up 4 bases and J gave up 8 bases; unmatched junction bases: 13. Germline V gene lookup returns CDR1 MGHRA and CDR2 YSYEKL. The CDR3 region is CASSPQINRGQGYTF. The CDR3 DNA follows: TGCGCCAGCAGCCCGCAGATAAACAGGGGTCAAGGCTACACCTTC.

The chain joins TRBV19 to TRBJ2-3; 9 nucleotides agree with TRBD2. Losses at the gene ends were 1 base for V and 0 bases for J; bases not matched to a gene: 11. Germline values: CDR1 LNHDA, CDR2 SQIVND (reference sequence). This CDR3 contains 19 residues. The CDR3 spells CASSIVGTSGYVSTDTQYF. In nucleotides, the CDR3 is TGTGCCAGTAGTATAGTCGGTACTAGCGGGTACGTTAGCACAGATACGCAGTATTTT.

The rearrangement uses TRBV4-3 and TRBJ1-5; a weak D match, TRBD1 (5 bases). In germline, CDR1 is LGHNA, CDR2 YSLEER. The V end lost 4 bases, the J end lost 3 bases, and 13 bases lay between the germline ends. The CDR3 runs 15 residues. The CDR3 bases are TGCGCCAGCAGCCGCAAAGCAGGGTCCAATCAGCCCCAGCATTTT. Its translation is CASSRKAGSNQPQHF.

The V gene is TRBV12-5, the J gene TRBJ1-5; unclear D gene. CDR1 is LGHNT, CDR2 FRNRAP, per germline. CDR3 length equals 14 residues. V lost 6 bases to trimming and J lost 0 bases, with 9 bases between them. CDR3 residues: CASGRGSSNQPQHF. DNA of the CDR3: TGTGCTAGTGGACGAGGGAGTAGCAATCAGCCCCAGCATTTT.

The rearrangement uses TRBV29-1 and TRBJ1-2, with D possibly TRBD1 on 5 matching bases. The V end was cut by 4 bases, the J end by 4 bases, with 16 bases between. In germline, CDR1 is SQVTM, CDR2 ANQGSEA. This CDR3 has 14 amino acids. The CDR3, as DNA: TGCAGCGTTGCCCGGGGGGGGAGCGCCTATGGCTACACCTTC. Its protein is CSVARGGSAYGYTF.

V and J are TRBV28 and TRBJ2-2, with TRBD2 matching 8 bases. The CDR3 has 17 amino acids. V dropped 3 bases and J dropped 10; count of bases not matched to a gene: 16. Per germline, CDR1 MDHEN and CDR2 SYDVKM. CDR3 sequence (DNA): TGTGCCAGCAGTTTGTCCCGGGGACTAGGTAGTCTCGAGGAGCTGTTTTTT. Translation: CASSLSRGLGSLEELFF.

The rearrangement uses TRBV6-4 and TRBJ1-6; 7 nucleotides match TRBD1. The CDR3 runs to 16 residues. Germline trimming cut 3 bases from V and 0 bases from J; bases unmatched to any gene: 2. Germline V gene data show CDR1 as MRHNA and CDR2 as SNTAGT. This chain's CDR3 is CASSEGQNSYNSPLHF. The CDR3 DNA reads TGTGCCAGCAGTGAGGGACAGAACTCCTATAATTCACCCCTCCACTTT.

CDR3 protein: CASSLSRNEKLFF. For the CDR3, the DNA is TGTGCCAGCAGCTTATCGCGCAATGAAAAACTGTTTTTT. V gene TRBV11-2 combines with J gene TRBJ1-4; D is undetermined. Trimming took 2 bases from V and 5 from J, leaving 6 bases between them. The CDR3 spans 13 residues. Germline values: CDR1 SGHAT, CDR2 FQNNGV.

The rearrangement uses TRBV28 and TRBJ1-5; D perhaps matches TRBD1 (6 bases). The CDR3 length is 15 residues. Trimming shortened V by 4 bases and J by 4 bases, and 14 bases separated the two germline ends. Germline V gene data show CDR1 as MDHEN and CDR2 as SYDVKM. CDR3 sequence (DNA): TGTGCCAGCAGTTCCCTGGGGCAGGGGAATCAGCCCCAGCATTTT. This gives the protein CASSSLGQGNQPQHF. The entire variable domain, with the rest obtained from reference TRBV28 and TRBJ1-5, is as follows: DVKVTQSSRYLVKRTGEKVFLECVQDMDHENMFWYRQDPGLGLRLIYFSYDVKMKEKGDIPEGYSVSREKKERFSLILESASTNQTSMYLCASSSLGQGNQPQHFGDGTRLSIL.

The V gene is TRBV7-8, the J gene TRBJ1-2, with D perhaps TRBD1 (5 bases). Germline CDR1 SGHVS, CDR2 FQNEAQ. V dropped 5 bases and J dropped 3 bases, with 10 bases sitting between them. The length of the CDR3 is 13 residues. The CDR3 spells CASSQQTDYGYTF. The CDR3 DNA is TGTGCCAGCAGCCAACAGACAGACTATGGCTACACCTTC.

The chain links TRBV5-1 to TRBJ2-3; tentatively, D is TRBD2 (5 bases). Germline V gene lookup returns CDR1 SGHRS and CDR2 YFSETQ. V lost 5 bases to trimming and J lost 5 bases, with 15 bases between them. This CDR3 contains 14 residues. CDR3 coding DNA: TGCGCCAGCAGTAACCTTCTAGCCGAAGATACGCAGTATTTT. Translation gives CASSNLLAEDTQYF.

The rearrangement uses TRBV7-2 and TRBJ1-4; D is ambiguous. Trimming removed 6 bases from V and 0 bases from J, with 11 bases in between. Germline values: CDR1 SGHTA, CDR2 FQGNSA. The CDR3 has 15 amino acids. Written as DNA, the CDR3 is TGTGCCAGCAGTTGGAGGGATGCAACTAATGAAAAACTGTTTTTT. Translation gives CASSWRDATNEKLFF.